The entry below describes one TCR beta chain. Amplification of the TCR beta CDR3 regions used RNA transcripts (as template). HTBI-primed first-round RT-PCR preceded second-round multiplex PCR. Each CDR3 protein gets one entry after TCRdb re-called the multiplex PCR reads with MiXCR. The data show 150,000 to 200,000 distinct CDR3 sequences, about two fifths seen once. A duration under 3 months, NOSPECS ≥4, CAS ≥3 and moderate-to-severe activity characterized the donors with ophthalmopathy. The data stem from a study of Graves' ophthalmopathy and Graves' hyperthyroidism. The sample consisted of peripheral blood. This receptor was taken from a man aged 25-45 years with Graves' ophthalmopathy.

The CDR3 DNA follows: TGTGCCAGCAGCCCCCCGGGCCCCGGATACGAGCAGTACTTC. This translates into CASSPPGPGYEQYF. V gene TRBV7-9 combines with J gene TRBJ2-7; D remains ambiguous. Between the trimmed V and J ends, which lost 5 bases and 4 bases, there was a span of 15 bases. The CDR3 covers 14 residues. The V gene's germline CDR1 is SEHNR and CDR2 FQNEAQ (reference sequence).